This T cell receptor beta chain emerged from a study of shared clonotypes between healthy human individuals. Every one of the donors was a Caucasian adult that lived in Nashville, Tennessee. Study findings and constraints: Relative to their counterparts shared across all four donors, non-shared clonotypes exhibited diminished generation probabilities. Tissue TCR repertoires likely differ from these blood-only repertoires.

Looked up from germline, CDR1 is KGHSH and CDR2 is LQKENI. Deletions cut 6 bases from V and 4 bases from J, with 12 bases between. The length of the CDR3 is 13 residues. Concerning this clone itself: Its specificity is unknown.

In replicate PCRs of sorted subsets, approximately 200 ng DNA, roughly 27,000 T cell genomes, was used. The method was immunoSEQ multiplex PCR; TCRdb's version includes in-frame clones alone and lacks a portion of them. The data contain about 1.5 million clones, approximately 96% of them singletons. The sample consisted of naive CD4+ T cells sorted from blood. The subset here: CD45RA+ positively selected. This TCR was sampled from a man aged 30-40 years in good health. The J gene is TRBJ1-2, the V gene TRBV18; maybe TRBD1 (5 bases). The CDR3 loop reads CASSRGRLYGYTF. CDR3 coding DNA: TGTGCCAGCTCGCGGGGACGGCTCTATGGCTACACCTTC.